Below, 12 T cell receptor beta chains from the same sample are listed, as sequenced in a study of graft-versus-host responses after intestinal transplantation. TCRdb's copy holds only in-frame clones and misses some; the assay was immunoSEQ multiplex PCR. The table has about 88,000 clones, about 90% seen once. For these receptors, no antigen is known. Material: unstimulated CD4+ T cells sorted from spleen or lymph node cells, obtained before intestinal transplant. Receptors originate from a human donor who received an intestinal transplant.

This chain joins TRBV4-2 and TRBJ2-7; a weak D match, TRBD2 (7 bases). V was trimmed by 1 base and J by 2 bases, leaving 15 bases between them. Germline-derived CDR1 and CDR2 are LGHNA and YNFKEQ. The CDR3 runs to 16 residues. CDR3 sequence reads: CASSQAGGGGTYEQYF. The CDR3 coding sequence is TGTGCCAGCAGCCAAGCGGGCGGGGGCGGGACCTACGAGCAGTACTTC.

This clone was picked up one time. CDR3 region: CAISNQQGEKLFF. The CDR3 nucleotides read TGTGCCATCAGTAACCAACAGGGCGAAAAACTGTTTTTT. The chain links TRBV10-3 to TRBJ1-4; possibly TRBD1 for D (6 bases). This CDR3 contains 13 residues. Germline lookup yields CDR1 ENHRY and CDR2 SYGVKD. V lost 5 bases, J lost 8 bases, and 12 bases lay in between.

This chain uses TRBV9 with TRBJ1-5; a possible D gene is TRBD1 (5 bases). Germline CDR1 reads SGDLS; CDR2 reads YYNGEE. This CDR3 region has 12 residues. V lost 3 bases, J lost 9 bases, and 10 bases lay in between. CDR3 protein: CASSAPGGPQHF. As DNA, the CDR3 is TGTGCCAGCAGCGCCCCCGGGGGGCCCCAGCATTTT.

The DNA for the CDR3 is TGTGCCAGAAGCGCAGGGGGCGGTAAGACAGATACGCAGTATTTT. Protein: CARSAGGGKTDTQYF. The chain employs TRBV5-3 and TRBJ2-3, with 8 bases identical to TRBD1. TRBV5-3 is known as an ORF, though its function is uncertain. This CDR3 has 15 amino acids. After removal of 4 bases from V and 3 bases from J, the junction contained 7 bases not matched to a gene.

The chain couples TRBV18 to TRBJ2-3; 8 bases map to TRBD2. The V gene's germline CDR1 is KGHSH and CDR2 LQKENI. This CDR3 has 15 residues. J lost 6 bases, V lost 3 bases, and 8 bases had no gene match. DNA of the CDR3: TGTGCCAGCTCACCTCACGGGGGGGCACGGGATACGCAGTATTTT. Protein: CASSPHGGARDTQYF.

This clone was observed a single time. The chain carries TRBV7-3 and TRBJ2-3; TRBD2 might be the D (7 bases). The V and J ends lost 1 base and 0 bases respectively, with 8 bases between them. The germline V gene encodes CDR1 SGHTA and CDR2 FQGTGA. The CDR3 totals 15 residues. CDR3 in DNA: TGTGCCAGCAGCTTAAGGGGGGGCAGCACAGATACGCAGTATTTT. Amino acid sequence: CASSLRGGSTDTQYF.

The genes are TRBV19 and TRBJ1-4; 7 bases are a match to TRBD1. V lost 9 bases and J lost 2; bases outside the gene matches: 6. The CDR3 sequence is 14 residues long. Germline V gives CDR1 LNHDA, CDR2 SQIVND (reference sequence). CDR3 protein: CARAIQGTNEKLFF. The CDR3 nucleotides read TGTGCCAGGGCCATACAGGGGACTAATGAAAAACTGTTTTTT.

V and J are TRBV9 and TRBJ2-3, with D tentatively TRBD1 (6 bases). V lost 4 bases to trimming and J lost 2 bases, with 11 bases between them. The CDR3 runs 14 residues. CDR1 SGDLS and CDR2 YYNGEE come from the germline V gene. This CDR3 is CASSRDNPTDTQYF. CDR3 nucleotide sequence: TGTGCCAGCAGCCGGGACAACCCCACAGATACGCAGTATTTT.

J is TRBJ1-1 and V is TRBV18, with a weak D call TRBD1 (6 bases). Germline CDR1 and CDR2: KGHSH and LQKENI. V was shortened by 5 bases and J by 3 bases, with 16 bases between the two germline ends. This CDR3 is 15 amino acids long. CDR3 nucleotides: TGTGCCAGCTCAGAAAGTGAGGGGGTCCACACTGAAGCTTTCTTT. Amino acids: CASSESEGVHTEAFF.

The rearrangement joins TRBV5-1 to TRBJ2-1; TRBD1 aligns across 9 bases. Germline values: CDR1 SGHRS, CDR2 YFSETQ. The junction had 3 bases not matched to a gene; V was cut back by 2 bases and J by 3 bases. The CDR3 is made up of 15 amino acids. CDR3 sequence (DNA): TGCGCCAGCAGCTTACCGGGACAGGGCTACAATGAGCAGTTCTTC. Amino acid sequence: CASSLPGQGYNEQFF. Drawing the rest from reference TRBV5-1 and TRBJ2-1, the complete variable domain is KAGVTQTPRYLIKTRGQQVTLSCSPISGHRSVSWYQQTPGQGLQFLFEYFSETQRNKGNFPGRFSGRQFSNSRSEMNVSTLELGDSALYLCASSLPGQGYNEQFFGPGTRLTVL.

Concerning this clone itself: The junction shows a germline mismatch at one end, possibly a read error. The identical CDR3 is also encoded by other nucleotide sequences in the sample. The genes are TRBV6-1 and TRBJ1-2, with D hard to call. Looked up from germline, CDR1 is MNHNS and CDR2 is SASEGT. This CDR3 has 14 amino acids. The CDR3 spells CASSEGPANYGYTF. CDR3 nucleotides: TGTGCCAGTAGTGAAGGCCCAGCTAACTATGGCTACACCTTC.

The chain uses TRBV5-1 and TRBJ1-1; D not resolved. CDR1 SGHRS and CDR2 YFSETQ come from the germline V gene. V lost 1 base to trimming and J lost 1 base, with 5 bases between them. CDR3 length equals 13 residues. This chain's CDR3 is CASSLSSNTEAFF. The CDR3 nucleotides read TGCGCCAGCAGCTTGTCGTCGAACACTGAAGCTTTCTTT.